A selection of T cell receptor beta chains follows, all from one sample in a study of blood T cell repertoires in COVID-19. TCRdb keeps only in-frame clones here, not all; method: immunoSEQ multiplex PCR. The repertoire holds 200,000 to 250,000 clones, with 80% to 90% as singletons. Sequenced: PBMCs or T cells enriched from blood (not recorded which). The receptors were gathered from a woman in her twenties or thirties who had been exposed to COVID-19. CDR3s include the opening cysteine and the closing phenylalanine or tryptophan. The order of the fields is V gene, clone size, D gene, J gene, CDR3 protein, CDR3 DNA. A D gene is named only where the DNA matches it firmly. Where a row states a size, it is once, few, many or the class of an expanded clone; other rows omit it.

>TRBV2|-|-|TRBJ2-2
CASTGEVTGELFF
TGTGCCAGCACCGGGGAAGTCACCGGGGAGCTGTTTTTT
>TRBV24-1|-|-|TRBJ1-3
CATSMGGGGLVSGNTIYF
TGTGCCACCAGCATGGGGGGGGGTGGACTCGTCTCTGGAAACACCATATATTTT
>TRBV29-1|-|-|TRBJ2-7
CSVESVDTASYEQYF
TGCAGCGTTGAATCCGTAGACACCGCCTCCTACGAGCAGTACTTC
>TRBV19|-|TRBD1|TRBJ1-6
CASRDRLDSPLHF
TGTGCCAGCCGGGACAGGCTTGATTCACCCCTCCACTTT
>TRBV24-1|-|-|TRBJ1-1
CATKAGTEAFF
TGTGCCACCAAAGCAGGGACTGAAGCTTTCTTT
>TRBV19|-|-|TRBJ2-5
CASSAGRTGETQYF
TGTGCCAGTAGTGCGGGCCGAACGGGGGAGACCCAGTACTTC
>TRBV7-9|-|-|TRBJ2-1
CASSLVTGEQFF
TGTGCCAGCAGCTTAGTTACGGGTGAGCAGTTCTTC
>TRBV19|-|-|TRBJ2-3
CASSMRARRADTQYF
TGTGCCAGTAGTATGAGGGCCAGGAGGGCAGATACGCAGTATTTT
>TRBV19|-|-|TRBJ1-2
CASSTPVGDYGYTF
TGTGCCAGTAGTACGCCGGTTGGAGACTATGGCTACACCTTC
>TRBV29-1|-|-|TRBJ1-2
CSVSGNYGYTF
TGCAGCGTTTCAGGGAACTATGGCTACACCTTC
>TRBV4-1|-|TRBD2|TRBJ2-3
CASRAGGLASTSTDTQYF
TGCGCCAGCAGAGCGGGGGGACTAGCGTCAACTAGCACAGATACGCAGTATTTT
>TRBV3-1/TRBV3-2|-|TRBD1|TRBJ1-4
CASSKDRVAEKLFF
TGTGCCAGCAGCAAGGACAGGGTGGCCGAAAAACTGTTTTTT
>TRBV5-4|-|-|TRBJ2-3
CASSLESADTQYF
TGTGCCAGCAGCTTGGAAAGCGCAGATACGCAGTATTTT
>TRBV2|-|TRBD1|TRBJ2-5
CASSEGQGLSETQYF
TGTGCCAGCAGTGAGGGACAGGGTCTTTCGGAGACCCAGTACTTC
>TRBV25-1|-|-|TRBJ1-2
CASSDGGGGYTF
TGTGCCAGCAGTGATGGGGGGGGCGGCTACACCTTC
>TRBV29-1|-|TRBD2|TRBJ2-3
CSVGGGIDTQYF
TGCAGCGTTGGGGGGGGTATAGATACGCAGTATTTT
>TRBV9|few|TRBD1|TRBJ1-1
CASSVQGAGTEAFF
TGTGCCAGCAGCGTACAGGGGGCAGGGACTGAAGCTTTCTTT
>TRBV5-6|-|TRBD1|TRBJ2-7
CASSRGGTGLYEQYF
TGTGCCAGCAGCCGTGGCGGGACAGGACTTTACGAGCAGTACTTC
>TRBV19|-|TRBD2|TRBJ2-1
CASSIWLAGGPQNEQFF
TGTGCCAGTAGTATTTGGCTAGCGGGAGGGCCGCAGAATGAGCAGTTCTTC
>TRBV30|-|-|TRBJ1-1
CAWSQGWTEAFF
TGTGCCTGGAGTCAGGGTTGGACTGAAGCTTTCTTT
>TRBV29-1|-|TRBD2|TRBJ2-7
CSVKKGLAGRNEQYF
TGCAGCGTTAAAAAAGGACTAGCGGGACGCAACGAGCAGTACTTC
>TRBV4-2|-|-|TRBJ2-3
CASSQDPQGSSVGDTQYF
TGTGCCAGCAGCCAAGACCCGCAGGGGTCTAGTGTAGGGGATACGCAGTATTTT
>TRBV5-1|-|TRBD1|TRBJ1-4
CASSLGQSNEKLFF
TGCGCCAGCAGCCTGGGACAGAGTAATGAAAAACTGTTTTTT
>TRBV7-9|-|-|TRBJ2-7
CASSLQGTSAYEQYF
TGTGCCAGCAGCTTACAGGGTACCTCGGCCTACGAGCAGTACTTC
>TRBV7-3|-|-|TRBJ2-7
CASHGVYEQYF
TGTGCCAGCCACGGGGTCTACGAGCAGTACTTC
>TRBV11-2|-|TRBD1|TRBJ1-4
CASSLPGGEKLFF
TGTGCCAGCAGCTTACCAGGGGGGGAAAAACTGTTTTTT
>TRBV19|-|-|TRBJ1-2
CASSIGGVSYGYTF
TGTGCCAGTAGTATAGGGGGAGTATCCTATGGCTACACCTTC
>TRBV9|-|-|TRBJ2-1
CASSAGSPTQGNEQFF
TGTGCCAGCAGCGCCGGATCGCCCACACAGGGCAATGAGCAGTTCTTC
>TRBV28|-|TRBD2|TRBJ2-2
CASSMVLAGVRETGELFF
TGTGCCAGCAGCATGGTTCTAGCGGGAGTGAGAGAAACCGGGGAGCTGTTTTTT
>TRBV29-1|once|-|TRBJ2-2
CSATNTGELFF
TGCAGCGCTACGAACACCGGGGAGCTGTTTTTT
>TRBV19|-|-|TRBJ1-2
CASGGPGFSYGYTF
TGTGCCAGCGGAGGGCCAGGGTTCAGCTATGGCTACACCTTC
>TRBV28|-|TRBD1|TRBJ1-5
CASSKDRGLQPQHF
TGTGCCAGCAGCAAAGACAGGGGGCTACAGCCCCAGCATTTT
>TRBV11-3|few|TRBD2|TRBJ2-1
CASSHSGRAYNEQFF
TGTGCCAGCAGCCATAGCGGGAGGGCCTACAATGAGCAGTTCTTC
>TRBV5-1|-|TRBD1|TRBJ1-1
CASNSGTGVTEAFF
TGCGCCAGCAATTCCGGGACAGGGGTCACTGAAGCTTTCTTT
>TRBV5-1|-|TRBD2|TRBJ2-7
CASSPGLEYEQYF
TGCGCCAGCAGCCCGGGACTAGAATACGAGCAGTACTTC
>TRBV11-3|-|-|TRBJ2-1
CASSLGLGEQFF
TGTGCCAGCAGCTTAGGGCTAGGTGAGCAGTTCTTC
>TRBV7-2|-|-|TRBJ2-4
CASSLDRLAKNIQYF
TGTGCCAGCAGTTTAGACAGGCTAGCCAAAAACATTCAGTACTTC
>TRBV2|-|-|TRBJ1-1
CASSGHPNTEAFF
TGTGCCAGCAGCGGACACCCGAACACTGAAGCTTTCTTT
>TRBV5-6|-|-|TRBJ2-7
CASSFGTYYEQYF
TGTGCCAGCAGCTTTGGGACATACTACGAGCAGTACTTC
>TRBV5-1|-|TRBD1|TRBJ2-7
CASRGTGESSYEQYF
TGCGCCAGCAGGGGGACAGGGGAAAGCTCCTACGAGCAGTACTTC
>TRBV6-5|-|TRBD2|TRBJ2-7
CASSSGLAGVYEQYF
TGTGCCAGCAGTTCGGGACTAGCGGGAGTCTACGAGCAGTACTTC
>TRBV30|-|-|TRBJ2-7
CAWNQVDYEQYF
TGTGCCTGGAATCAGGTCGACTACGAGCAGTACTTC
>TRBV10-2|-|TRBD2|TRBJ2-3
CASSDGLAGDTQYF
TGCGCCAGCAGTGACGGGCTAGCGGGAGATACGCAGTATTTT
>TRBV28|-|TRBD1|TRBJ1-2
CASSPTQGAGYGYTF
TGTGCCAGCAGTCCAACTCAGGGGGCAGGGTATGGCTACACCTTC
>TRBV10-2|-|TRBD2|TRBJ2-2
CASSVELAVNTGELFF
TGCGCCAGCAGTGTCGAACTAGCGGTGAACACCGGGGAGCTGTTTTTT
>TRBV5-6|-|-|TRBJ1-2
CASSFRQRINGYTF
TGTGCCAGCAGCTTTAGACAGCGCATAAATGGCTACACCTTC
>TRBV7-9|-|TRBD1|TRBJ2-5
CASRGTGGQETQYF
TGTGCCAGCAGAGGGACAGGGGGACAAGAGACCCAGTACTTC
>TRBV18|-|-|TRBJ1-6
CASSPEPTDSNSPLHF
TGTGCCAGCTCACCCGAACCCACAGATAGTAATTCACCCCTCCACTTT